These 24 T cell receptor beta chains originate from one sample sequenced in a study of identical twins. One entry per CDR3 protein results from TCRdb running MiXCR on the 5' RACE reads. Of 600,000 to 800,000 distinct CDR3 sequences listed, 20% to 25% were seen once; the top ten hold over 4%. The same sample was also used in a study of T cells expressing NK-cell markers.

Sample: PBMCs. Receptors were obtained from a woman between 18 and 29 years old in good health.

The rearrangement joins TRBV6-4 to TRBJ2-6; 7 bases fit TRBD1. Germline CDR1 MRHNA, CDR2 SNTAGT. The CDR3 sequence is 16 residues long. V shed 3 bases, J shed 3 bases, and the junction held 5 bases outside the gene matches. The CDR3 DNA follows: TGTGCCAGCAGTGAACAGGGGATGATTGGGGCCAACGTCCTGACTTTC. Translating it yields CASSEQGMIGANVLTF.

This clonotype has a handful of counts. The rearrangement joins TRBV5-6 to TRBJ2-3; 12 bases are a match to TRBD2. CDR1 and CDR2 from the germline V gene are SGHDT and YYEEEE. CDR3 length: 19 residues. The junction had 14 bases not matched to a gene; V was cut back by 2 bases and J by 4 bases. The DNA of the CDR3 is TGTGCCAGCAGCTTACGGACCACGGCTAGCGGGGGGGCCGCAGATACGCAGTATTTT. Translated, it gives CASSLRTTASGGAADTQYF.

The chain has TRBV29-1 and TRBJ2-5, with D uncertain. Germline assignment: CDR1 SQVTM and CDR2 ANQGSEA. The V gene lost 1 base and the J gene lost 5 bases, with 14 bases spanning the gap. CDR3 length equals 14 residues. The CDR3 coding sequence is TGCAGCGTTGAAGGCCGTGAGAGTGGGGAGACCCAGTACTTC. Translated: CSVEGRESGETQYF.

The rearrangement links TRBV21-1 to TRBJ2-3; the D segment call TRBD1 is taken from the table without a DNA check. TRBV21-1 is termed a pseudogene. The length of the CDR3 is 16 residues. CDR3 in amino acids: CASGTGLINCTDTQYF. In DNA form, the CDR3 reads TGTGCCAGCGGGACAGGGCTGATTAATTGCACAGATACGCAGTATTTT.

This clonotype has just a few counts. The chain carries TRBV29-1 and TRBJ2-7; 8 positions match TRBD1. Germline V lookup: CDR1 SQVTM, CDR2 ANQGSEA. The junction had 7 bases not matched to a gene; V was cut back by 1 base and J by 2 bases. The CDR3 length is 15 residues. The CDR3 DNA sequence: TGCAGCGTTGAAGTAAGGGACAGGCAAGCCTACGAGCAGTACTTC. Translation: CSVEVRDRQAYEQYF.

This clonotype was found a few times. The chain is built from TRBV7-7 and TRBJ2-3; 12 bases match TRBD2. Germline V gene sequence: CDR1 SSHAT, CDR2 FNYEAQ (reference sequence). This CDR3 contains 18 residues. J was trimmed by 0 bases and V by 5 bases; bases with no gene match: 9. CDR3 nucleotides: TGTGCCAGCAGCCCAGGACTAGCGGGACCGCGGAGCACAGATACGCAGTATTTT. Translating gives CASSPGLAGPRSTDTQYF.

V gene TRBV11-2 combines with J gene TRBJ2-1, with 7 bases identical to TRBD2. The CDR3 runs 16 residues. The J segment lost 8 bases and the V segment lost 1 base, leaving 11 bases of the junction unmatched. CDR1 SGHAT and CDR2 FQNNGV come from the germline V gene. The CDR3 here is CASSLVGGLPIDEQFF. As DNA, the CDR3 is TGTGCCAGCAGCTTAGTCGGGGGACTACCAATCGATGAGCAGTTCTTC.

This clonotype has ten or more counts. The chain carries TRBV12-3 or TRBV12-4 and TRBJ2-7; either TRBD1 or TRBD2 may supply D (5 bases each). Deletions cut 2 bases from V and 4 bases from J, with 12 bases between. This CDR3 has 14 amino acids. CDR3 DNA: TGTGCCAGCAGTTTATGGGGGAGCCAGTACGAGCAGTACTTC. Protein: CASSLWGSQYEQYF.

The CDR3 sequence: CASSAEGGALPYNEQFF. DNA of the CDR3: TGTGCCAGCAGCGCCGAGGGGGGGGCCCTGCCCTACAATGAGCAGTTCTTC. The chain uses TRBV11-2 and TRBJ2-1, with a weak D call TRBD2 (7 bases). The CDR3 runs 17 residues. V lost 5 bases, J lost 2 bases, and 19 bases lay in between. CDR1 SGHAT and CDR2 FQNNGV come from the germline V gene.

The chain links TRBV20-1 to TRBJ2-7; 8 bases line up with TRBD2. Germline V gene lookup returns CDR1 DFQATT and CDR2 SNEGSKA (reference sequence). CDR3 length: 15 amino acids. V gave up 3 bases and J gave up 6 bases; unmatched junction bases: 13. The CDR3 region is CSARRRGGRPSEQYF. CDR3 bases: TGCAGTGCTAGGAGGCGGGGCGGGAGGCCTTCCGAGCAGTACTTC.

This chain uses TRBV20-1 with TRBJ2-2; D remains unclear. The CDR3 sequence is 14 residues long. V gave up 2 bases and J gave up 8 bases, with 15 bases separating them. The germline CDR1 and CDR2 sequences are DFQATT and SNEGSKA (reference sequence). The CDR3 loop is CSARYGRAGGELFF. The CDR3 nucleotides are TGCAGTGCTAGATACGGCCGGGCTGGGGGGGAGCTGTTTTTT.

This clonotype was recorded many times. The chain couples TRBV15 to TRBJ1-2; no reliable D call. The CDR3 extends over 12 amino acids. V was clipped by 1 base and J by 3 bases, with 3 bases between them. The germline V gene encodes CDR1 LNHNV and CDR2 YYDKDF (reference sequence). The CDR3 nucleotides are TGTGCCACCAGCAGAGTGGACTATGGCTACACCTTC. Protein sequence: CATSRVDYGYTF.

The sample holds a few counts of this clonotype. J is TRBJ2-5 and V is TRBV7-2, with no clear D. The CDR3 totals 14 residues. V shed 4 bases and J shed 2 bases, with 11 bases lying between them. The germline gives CDR1 SGHTA, CDR2 FQGNSA. The CDR3 DNA sequence: TGTGCCAGCAGCTCATTTGGGTTACAAGAGACCCAGTACTTC. Encoded protein: CASSSFGLQETQYF.

The V call is TRBV7-9, the J call TRBJ2-1; 9 bases match TRBD2. V gave up 4 bases and J gave up 2 bases; unmatched junction bases: 6. Germline loops: CDR1 SEHNR, CDR2 FQNEAQ (reference sequence). There are 16 residues in the CDR3. In DNA, the CDR3 is TGTGCCAGCAGCTCCCCTAGCGGGAAAACCTACAATGAGCAGTTCTTC. The encoded protein is CASSSPSGKTYNEQFF.

This clonotype has only a few counts. This chain joins TRBV7-8 and TRBJ2-1; D is unclear. This CDR3 is built from 18 residues. Germline lookup yields CDR1 SGHVS and CDR2 FQNEAQ. V lost 2 bases to trimming and J lost 0 bases, with 17 bases between them. CDR3 sequence (DNA): TGTGCCAGCAGCTTACCGACCGCAGGCATGAGCTCCTACAATGAGCAGTTCTTC. It codes for CASSLPTAGMSSYNEQFF.

The rearrangement joins TRBV20-1 to TRBJ2-1; perhaps TRBD1 as D (6 bases). There are 14 residues in the CDR3. With 1 base removed from V and 6 bases from J, the gap between germline ends came to 13 bases. Germline-derived CDR1 and CDR2 are DFQATT and SNEGSKA (reference sequence). As DNA, the CDR3 is TGCAGTGCTAGAGTTCCCAGAGGGGGCAATGAGCAGTTCTTC. It translates to CSARVPRGGNEQFF.

The chain links TRBV7-9 to TRBJ2-7; weak D call: TRBD2 (6 bases). Per germline, CDR1 SEHNR and CDR2 FQNEAQ (reference sequence). V lost 2 bases and J lost 2, with 13 bases in between. This CDR3 contains 15 residues. CDR3 in amino acids: CASSLRAGSPYEQYF. Written as DNA, the CDR3 is TGTGCCAGCAGCTTAAGGGCGGGGTCCCCCTACGAGCAGTACTTC.

Ten or more counts support this clonotype. The V and J genes are TRBV20-1 and TRBJ1-6, with 10 bases fitting TRBD1. This CDR3 is 15 amino acids long. CDR1 and CDR2 from the germline V gene are DFQATT and SNEGSKA (reference sequence). V gave up 0 bases and J gave up 9 bases; unmatched junction bases: 5. For the CDR3, the DNA is TGCAGTGCTAGAGACCCGACAGGGGGCGGTTCACCCCTCCACTTT. Protein: CSARDPTGGGSPLHF.

V is TRBV12-3 or TRBV12-4 and J is TRBJ2-5; 13 bases map to TRBD2. V was clipped by 2 bases and J by 5 bases; unmatched bases: 8. CDR3 length equals 17 residues. The CDR3 region has the DNA TGTGCCAGCAGTTTACCCCGGACTAGCGGGAGTTTGGAGACCCAGTACTTC. Its translation: CASSLPRTSGSLETQYF.

This chain joins TRBV10-3 and TRBJ1-2, with a possible D match to TRBD1 (6 bases). This CDR3 contains 15 residues. Between the trimmed V and J ends, which lost 3 bases and 5 bases, there was a span of 16 bases. Germline-derived CDR1 and CDR2 are ENHRY and SYGVKD. The CDR3 nucleotides read TGTGCCATCAGTGACAACCAGGACAGTGATTATGGCTACACCTTC. Amino acids: CAISDNQDSDYGYTF.

This clonotype was detected a few times. The chain recombines TRBV27 with TRBJ2-7; 7 bases are a match to TRBD1. This CDR3 comprises 17 residues. Germline V gene lookup returns CDR1 MNHEY and CDR2 SMNVEV (reference sequence). The ends lost 7 bases at V and 9 bases at J; junction bases unmatched: 24. The CDR3 coding sequence is TGTGCCAGCATAAATATAACAGGGGCGCTCTCTTCGAGTAGGCAGTACTTC. This gives the protein CASINITGALSSSRQYF.

This clonotype was recorded a few times. The V gene is TRBV12-3 or TRBV12-4, the J gene TRBJ2-3, with TRBD2 matching over 9 bases. V was clipped by 3 bases and J by 4 bases; unmatched bases: 5. The CDR3 sequence is 15 residues long. The CDR3 loop reads CASSFEAGGADTQYF. CDR3 sequence (DNA): TGTGCCAGCAGTTTTGAAGCGGGGGGCGCAGATACGCAGTATTTT.

This clonotype has more than one count but fewer than ten. The chain links TRBV6-1 to TRBJ2-5; the D is unclear. Trimming removed 7 bases at V and 2 bases at J, with 8 bases between. The CDR3 has 12 residues. Per the germline V gene, CDR1 is MNHNS and CDR2 is SASEGT. The CDR3 loop reads CASNDRQETQYF. Here the CDR3 DNA reads TGTGCCAGCAACGACCGTCAAGAGACCCAGTACTTC.

The sample holds many counts of this clonotype. One end of the junction does not line up with germline, which may come from a read error. The rearrangement links TRBV5-1 to TRBJ2-3; TRBD2 matches 8 bases. The CDR3 totals 15 residues. From germline, CDR1 is SGHRS and CDR2 YFSETQ. The CDR3 spells CASSLGAGGTDTQYF. CDR3 coding DNA: TGTGCCAGCAGCTTAGGAGCGGGGGGCACAGATACGCAGTATTTT.